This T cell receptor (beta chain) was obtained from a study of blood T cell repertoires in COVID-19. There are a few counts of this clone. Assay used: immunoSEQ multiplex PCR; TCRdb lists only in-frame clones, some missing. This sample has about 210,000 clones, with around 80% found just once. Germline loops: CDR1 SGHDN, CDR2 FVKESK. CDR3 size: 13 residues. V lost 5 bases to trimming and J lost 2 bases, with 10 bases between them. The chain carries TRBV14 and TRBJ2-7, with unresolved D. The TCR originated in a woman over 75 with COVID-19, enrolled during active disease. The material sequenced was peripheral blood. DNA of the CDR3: TGTGCCAGCAGCTCCCTGAGGCCCTACGAGCAGTACTTC. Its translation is CASSSLRPYEQYF.